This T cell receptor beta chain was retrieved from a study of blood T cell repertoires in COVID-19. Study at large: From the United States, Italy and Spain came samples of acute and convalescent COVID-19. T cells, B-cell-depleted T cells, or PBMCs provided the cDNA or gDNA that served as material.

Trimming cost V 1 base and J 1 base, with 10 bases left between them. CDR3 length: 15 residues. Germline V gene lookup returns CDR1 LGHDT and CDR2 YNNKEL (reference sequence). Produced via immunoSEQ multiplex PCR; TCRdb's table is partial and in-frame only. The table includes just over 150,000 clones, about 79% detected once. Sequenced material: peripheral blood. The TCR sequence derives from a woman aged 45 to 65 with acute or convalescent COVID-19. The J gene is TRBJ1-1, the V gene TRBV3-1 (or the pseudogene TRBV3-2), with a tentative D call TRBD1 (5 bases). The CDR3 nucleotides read TGTGCCAGCAGCCAAGTGGCGACAGAGAACACTGAAGCTTTCTTT. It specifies CASSQVATENTEAFF.